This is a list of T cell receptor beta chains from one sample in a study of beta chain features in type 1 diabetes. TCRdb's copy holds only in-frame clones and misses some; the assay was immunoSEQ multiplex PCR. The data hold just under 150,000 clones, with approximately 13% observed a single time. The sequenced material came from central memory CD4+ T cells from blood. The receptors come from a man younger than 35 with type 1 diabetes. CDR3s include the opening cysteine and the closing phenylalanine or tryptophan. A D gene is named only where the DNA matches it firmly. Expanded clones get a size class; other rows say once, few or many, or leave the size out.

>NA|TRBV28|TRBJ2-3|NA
TGTGCCAGCAGTTCGGCGCTGGGACTTACGGACACAGATACGCAGTATTTT
CASSSALGLTDTDTQYF
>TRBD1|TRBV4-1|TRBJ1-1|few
TGCGCCAGCAGCCAGGGGCTGGACAGGAGGGGCACTGAAGCTTTCTTT
CASSQGLDRRGTEAFF
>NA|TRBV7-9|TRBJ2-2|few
TGTGCCAGCAGCTTTCGACAGAGCGGGGAGCTGTTTTTT
CASSFRQSGELFF
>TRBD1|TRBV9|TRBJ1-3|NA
TGTGCCAGCAGCAACACAGGGGGTCCAAACACCATATATTTT
CASSNTGGPNTIYF
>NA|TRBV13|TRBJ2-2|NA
TGTGCCAGCAGCTTAAACGGACACAAGAACACCGGGGAGCTGTTTTTT
CASSLNGHKNTGELFF
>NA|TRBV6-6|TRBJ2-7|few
TGTGCCAGCAGTTCTCAGGGCGGCAGACACGAGCAGTACTTC
CASSSQGGRHEQYF
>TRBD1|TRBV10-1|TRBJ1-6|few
TGCGCCAGCAGCGATGGGAGGACAGGGTATGATTCACCCCTCCACTTT
CASSDGRTGYDSPLHF
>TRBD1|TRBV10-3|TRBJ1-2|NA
TGTGCCATCAGTGAAGAGGCAAGGGACAGGGGCCCCTATGGCTACACCTTC
CAISEEARDRGPYGYTF
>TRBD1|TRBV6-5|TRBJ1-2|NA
TGTGCCAGCAGTCCAGGGACAGGAGGAGACTATGGCTACACCTTC
CASSPGTGGDYGYTF
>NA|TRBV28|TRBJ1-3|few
TGTGCCAGCAGTCCCCACTCACAGTCGTTCTCTGGAAACACCATATATTTT
CASSPHSQSFSGNTIYF
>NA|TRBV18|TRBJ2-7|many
TGTGCCAGCTCACCCCCCAGCTACGAGCAGTACTTC
CASSPPSYEQYF
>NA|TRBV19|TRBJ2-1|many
TGTGCCAGTAGTGGCCGGGACGCCTCGGGGGATGAGCAGTTCTTC
CASSGRDASGDEQFF
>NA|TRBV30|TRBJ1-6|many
TGTGCCTGGGGGCAGGCCTCCTCCTATAATTCACCCCTCCACTTT
CAWGQASSYNSPLHF
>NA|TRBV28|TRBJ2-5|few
TGTGCCAGCAGTTTAGTCGACAAAGAGACCCAGTACTTC
CASSLVDKETQYF
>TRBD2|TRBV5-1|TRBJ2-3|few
TGCGCCCGCAGCTCCCCTGGACTAGCGGGGGCCGCCCATCGCACAGATACGCAGTATTTT
CARSSPGLAGAAHRTDTQYF
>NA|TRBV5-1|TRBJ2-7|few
TGCGCCAGCAGCTCGGAAGGGCGGCAGGGGGAGCAGTACTTC
CASSSEGRQGEQYF
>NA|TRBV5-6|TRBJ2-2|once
TGTGCCAGCAGCTTTTTCCAGGGGATCTACGGGGAGCTGTTTTTT
CASSFFQGIYGELFF
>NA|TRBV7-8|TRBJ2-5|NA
TGTGCCAGCAGCCCCGGAGGATACCAAGAGACCCAGTACTTC
CASSPGGYQETQYF
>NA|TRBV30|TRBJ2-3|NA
TGTGCCTGGAGGGAAAGGTTGTTGTACCGCACAGATACGCAGTATTTT
CAWRERLLYRTDTQYF
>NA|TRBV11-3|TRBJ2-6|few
TGTGCCAGCGGGCAGGATGGCCTAGGGGCCAACGTCCTGACTTTC
CASGQDGLGANVLTF
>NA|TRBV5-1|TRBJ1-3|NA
TGCGCCAGCAGCTCGGGCCTCGAGGCAAACACCATATATTTT
CASSSGLEANTIYF
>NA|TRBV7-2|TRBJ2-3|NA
TGTGCCAGCAGCTTACGAGACAATACGCAGTATTTT
CASSLRDNTQYF
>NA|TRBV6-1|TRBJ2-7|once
TGTGCCAGTCACACGGTGGGGTCTAGCTCCTACGAGCAGTACTTC
CASHTVGSSSYEQYF
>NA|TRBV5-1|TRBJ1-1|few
TGCGCCAGCAGCTTGGTTGAGGGTGAAGCTTTCTTT
CASSLVEGEAFF
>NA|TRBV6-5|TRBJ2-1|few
TGTGCCAGCAGTTCCGCGGACAGACTATCTCAGTTCTTC
CASSSADRLSQFF
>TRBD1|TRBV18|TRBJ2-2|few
TGTGCCAGCTCACCTCGAGGGGGCGTGAACACCGGGGAGCTGTTTTTT
CASSPRGGVNTGELFF
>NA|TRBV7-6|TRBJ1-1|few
TGTGCCAGCAGCTCCGGGGGGAACACTGAAGCTTTCTTT
CASSSGGNTEAFF
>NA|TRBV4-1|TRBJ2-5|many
TGCGCCAGCAGCCGCGCGACTCCTAGTAGAGTTTCGGACTTC
CASSRATPSRVSDF
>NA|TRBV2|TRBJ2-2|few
TGTGCCAGCAGTGGACAGGCGATTGTCGCCGGGGAGCTGTTTTTT
CASSGQAIVAGELFF
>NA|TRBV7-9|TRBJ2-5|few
TGTGCCAGCAGCCCACCTAGACAGGCCGAAAAGACCCAGTACTTC
CASSPPRQAEKTQYF
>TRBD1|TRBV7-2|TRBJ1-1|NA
TGTGCCAGCAGCTTAGTAAATTGGGACAGGGGCACTGAAGCTTTCTTT
CASSLVNWDRGTEAFF
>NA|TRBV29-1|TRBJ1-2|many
TGCAGCGTTGCTCCCCAGGGCGAGAATGGCTACACCTTC
CSVAPQGENGYTF
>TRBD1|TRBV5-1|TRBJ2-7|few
TGCGCCAGCAGCCAAGGACAGGGGAGCGAGCAGTACTTC
CASSQGQGSEQYF
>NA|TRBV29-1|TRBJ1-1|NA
TGCAGCGTTAGTTACGGACCGAACACTGAAGCTTTCTTT
CSVSYGPNTEAFF
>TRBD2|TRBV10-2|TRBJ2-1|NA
TGCGCCAGCAGCCGCTTAGCGGGGAACAATGAGCAGTTCTTC
CASSRLAGNNEQFF
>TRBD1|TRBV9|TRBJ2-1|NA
TGTGCCAGCAGCGTAGATGGGACAGAATACAATGAGCAGTTCTTC
CASSVDGTEYNEQFF
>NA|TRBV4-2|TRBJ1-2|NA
TGTGCCAGCAGCCAAGTTCCCTATGGCTACACCTTC
CASSQVPYGYTF
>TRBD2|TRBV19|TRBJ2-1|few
TGTGCCAGTAGTATAAATAGCGGGGGGGCGGATGAGCAGTTCTTC
CASSINSGGADEQFF
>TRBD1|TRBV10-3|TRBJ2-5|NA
TGTGCCATCAGCCCAGGACAGGGCCAAGAGACCCAGTACTTC
CAISPGQGQETQYF
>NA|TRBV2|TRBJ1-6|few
TGTGCCAGCAAGGCCCCCGGGCCCTCACCCCTCCACTTT
CASKAPGPSPLHF
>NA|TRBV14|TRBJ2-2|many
TGTGCCAGCAGCCCAAGGTGGCCTGATAACACCGGGGAGCTGTTTTTT
CASSPRWPDNTGELFF
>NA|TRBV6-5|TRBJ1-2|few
TGTGCCAGCAGTTACAAAATTTGGGGTATAGATGGCTACACCTTC
CASSYKIWGIDGYTF
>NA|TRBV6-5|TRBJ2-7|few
TGTGCCAGCAGTTACTCAAGGCGGGTGCGCGAGCAGTACTTC
CASSYSRRVREQYF
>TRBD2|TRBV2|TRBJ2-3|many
TGTGCCAGCGGGGCTAGCGGGCTGAGCACAGATACGCAGTATTTT
CASGASGLSTDTQYF
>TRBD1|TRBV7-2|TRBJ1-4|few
TGTGCCAGCAGCGAGAGACAGGGGACTAATGAAAAACTGTTTTTT
CASSERQGTNEKLFF
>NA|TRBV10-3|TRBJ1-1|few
TGTGCCATCAGTGAGTATGGGGGGACTGAAGCTTTCTTT
CAISEYGGTEAFF
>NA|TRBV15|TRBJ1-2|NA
TGTGCCACCAGCAGAGATCAAGCAGGGTCCTATGGCTACACCTTC
CATSRDQAGSYGYTF
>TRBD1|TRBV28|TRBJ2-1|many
TGTGCCAGCAGTTTGACCGGGACAGGTAGCAATGAGCAGTTCTTC
CASSLTGTGSNEQFF
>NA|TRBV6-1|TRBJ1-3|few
TGTGCCAGCAGTGAATCCACCGCTGTGGGAAACACCATATATTTT
CASSESTAVGNTIYF
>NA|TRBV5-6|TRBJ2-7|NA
TGTGCCAGCAGTCTCCCAGTCACCTACGAGCAGTACTTC
CASSLPVTYEQYF
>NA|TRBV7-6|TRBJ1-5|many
TGTGCCAGCAGCCTTCTGGGGCAGGGAACGGTGGGCAATCAGCCCCAGCATTTT
CASSLLGQGTVGNQPQHF